At least ten counts were recorded for the clone carrying this TCR beta chain. Amplification of TCR beta CDR3 regions was performed using RNA transcripts as template. A first-round RT-PCR of the TCR CDR3 used the HTBI primer set. TCRdb reanalysed the multiplex PCR reads using MiXCR and keeps one entry per CDR3 protein. The sample yields about 290,000 distinct CDR3 sequences, 16% seen once. The source of the sample is a study of T cells in Graves' hyperthyroidism and ophthalmopathy. The CDR3 extends over 13 amino acids. Germline lookup yields CDR1 LGHDT and CDR2 YNNKEL (reference sequence). V dropped 4 bases and J dropped 7 bases, with 8 bases sitting between them.

The rearrangement links TRBV3-1 to TRBJ1-6, with D uncertain. The sequencing sample was made of blood. This TCR came from a man under 40 with Graves' hyperthyroidism. Here the CDR3 reads CASSLGWNSPLHF. The DNA of the CDR3 is TGTGCCAGCAGCCTAGGTTGGAATTCACCCCTCCACTTT.